Listed here are 26 T cell receptor beta chains from one sample, sequenced in a study of blood T cell repertoires in COVID-19. TCRdb's copy holds only in-frame clones and misses some; the assay was immunoSEQ multiplex PCR. The table shows around 190,000 clones, with approximately 85% occurring only once. Sequencing was performed on peripheral blood. The receptors here all came from a woman over 75 with acute or convalescent COVID-19.

The CDR3 protein is CASSVGAGGSGELFF. The DNA of the CDR3 is TGTGCCAGCAGCGTAGGAGCGGGAGGAAGCGGGGAGCTGTTTTTT. The chain combines TRBV9 with TRBJ2-2; 9 positions match TRBD2. The ends lost 0 bases at V and 7 bases at J; junction bases unmatched: 4. CDR1 and CDR2 from the germline V gene are SGDLS and YYNGEE. The CDR3 totals 15 residues.

The V call is TRBV7-2, the J call TRBJ2-2; 12 nucleotides agree with TRBD2. CDR3 length: 19 residues. Germline CDR1 is SGHTA and CDR2 is FQGNSA. J was trimmed by 3 bases and V by 5 bases; bases with no gene match: 13. For the CDR3, the DNA is TGTGCCAGCAGCCCGACTGTAGGACTAGCGGGAACGGACACCGGGGAGCTGTTTTTT. It is translated as CASSPTVGLAGTDTGELFF.

This chain uses TRBV5-8 with TRBJ2-3; tentative D call: TRBD2 (5 bases). Trimming left V 6 bases short and J 0 bases short, with 17 bases between. This CDR3 is 16 amino acids long. The germline V gene encodes CDR1 SGHTS and CDR2 YDEGEE. CDR3 coding DNA: TGTGCCAGCACCCCCGGGGTTTCTCGAAGCACAGATACGCAGTATTTT. Encoded protein: CASTPGVSRSTDTQYF.

Only a few counts were recorded for this clone. This chain uses TRBV5-6 with TRBJ1-1, with 7 bases aligning to TRBD1. Germline assignment: CDR1 SGHDT and CDR2 YYEEEE. The CDR3 consists of 13 residues. Unmatched junction bases numbered 6, after V lost 4 bases and J lost 6 bases. The CDR3 DNA reads TGTGCCAGCAGCCTCGGGACAGTCTCTGAAGCTTTCTTT. Protein: CASSLGTVSEAFF.

This chain links TRBV5-1 with TRBJ2-5; 7 bases fit TRBD2. Germline V gene lookup returns CDR1 SGHRS and CDR2 YFSETQ. CDR3 length: 15 residues. Trimming cost V 2 bases and J 3 bases; bases outside gene matches: 7. The CDR3 coding sequence is TGCGCCAGCAGCTTTATGGGGGGAGGGGAAGAGACCCAGTACTTC. Translation: CASSFMGGGEETQYF.

V usage is TRBV29-1 and J usage is TRBJ1-1; TRBD1 is a possible D gene (5 bases). This CDR3 comprises 14 residues. Trimming took off 6 bases at V and 0 bases at J, with 14 bases between the two ends. Germline values: CDR1 SQVTM, CDR2 ANQGSEA. The CDR3 sequence: CSVVGASMNTEAFF. CDR3 sequence (DNA): TGCAGCGTCGTTGGGGCGTCGATGAACACTGAAGCTTTCTTT.

V usage is TRBV18 and J usage is TRBJ1-3; 7 bases agree with TRBD1. V was clipped by 3 bases and J by 0 bases; unmatched bases: 8. Per the germline V gene, CDR1 is KGHSH and CDR2 is LQKENI. This CDR3 contains 17 residues. The CDR3 spells CASSPMGQPRSGNTIYF. The DNA of the CDR3 is TGTGCCAGCTCACCCATGGGACAGCCACGCTCTGGAAACACCATATATTTT.

The chain links TRBV19 to TRBJ1-6, with 7 nucleotides matching TRBD1. Germline lookup yields CDR1 LNHDA and CDR2 SQIVND (reference sequence). J lost 6 bases, V lost 6 bases, and 5 bases had no gene match. The CDR3 is 14 amino acids. The DNA for the CDR3 is TGTGCCAGTAGGAGGGACAGACTTAATTCACCCCTCCACTTT. This gives the protein CASRRDRLNSPLHF.

This clone was seen once. The chain is built from TRBV5-4 and TRBJ2-1, with 7 bases identical to TRBD2. Per germline, CDR1 SGHNT and CDR2 YYREEE (reference sequence). The CDR3 is 16 amino acids. J gave up 5 bases and V 4 bases, and 12 bases lay outside the gene matches. The CDR3 sequence: CASSTLWLADNNEQFF. The CDR3 DNA reads as TGTGCCAGCAGCACACTGTGGCTAGCGGACAACAATGAGCAGTTCTTC.

The chain joins TRBV11-2 to TRBJ2-1, with D unclear. This CDR3 has 14 amino acids. Per germline, CDR1 SGHAT and CDR2 FQNNGV. V was trimmed by 4 bases and J by 0 bases, leaving 7 bases between them. CDR3 loop: CASSSSVSYNEQFF. The CDR3 nucleotides read TGTGCCAGCAGCTCCTCAGTCTCCTACAATGAGCAGTTCTTC.

In DNA form, the CDR3 reads TGTGCCAGCAGCTCGGACAGAAACTATGGCTACACCTTC. It codes for CASSSDRNYGYTF. The V call is TRBV11-2, the J call TRBJ1-2, with a weak D call TRBD1 (6 bases). The CDR3 covers 13 residues. The germline V and J ends were trimmed by 4 bases and 2 bases, with 8 bases remaining between them. In germline, CDR1 is SGHAT, CDR2 FQNNGV.

This CDR3 is CASSQDPQGLAGGKDTQYF. CDR3 sequence (DNA): TGTGCCAGCAGCCAAGACCCTCAGGGACTAGCGGGAGGAAAAGATACGCAGTATTTT. V and J are TRBV3-1 (or the pseudogene TRBV3-2) and TRBJ2-3, with 15 bases fitting TRBD2. In germline, CDR1 is LGHDT, CDR2 YNNKEL (reference sequence). The V gene end was trimmed by 0 bases and the J gene end by 5 bases; junction bases not matched to a gene: 9. This CDR3 region has 19 residues.

The chain carries TRBV7-2 and TRBJ2-1; D possibly corresponds to TRBD2 (6 bases). CDR1 and CDR2 (germline): SGHTA, FQGNSA. Trimming stripped 1 base from V and 3 bases from J, with 7 bases between. This CDR3 region has 14 residues. Written as DNA, the CDR3 is TGTGCCAGCAGCTTAGGGGGGGACTACAATGAGCAGTTCTTC. Its protein product is CASSLGGDYNEQFF.

This clone was found a few times. The chain links TRBV15 to TRBJ1-5; D gene unclear. Trimming removed 5 bases from V and 3 bases from J, with 8 bases in between. Germline values: CDR1 LNHNV, CDR2 YYDKDF (reference sequence). The CDR3 length is 13 residues. The CDR3 sequence: CATSLQINQPQHF. For the CDR3, the DNA is TGTGCCACCAGCTTACAGATCAATCAGCCCCAGCATTTT.

The gene calls are TRBV7-8 and TRBJ2-5, with a possible D match to TRBD1 (5 bases). The germline CDR1 and CDR2 sequences are SGHVS and FQNEAQ. The CDR3 spans 15 residues. With 6 bases removed from V and 2 bases from J, the gap between germline ends came to 16 bases. The CDR3 region has the DNA TGTGCCAGCAGTGTTCAGGGTAATGGTCAAGAGACCCAGTACTTC. It specifies CASSVQGNGQETQYF.

The chain couples TRBV28 to TRBJ1-4, with a possible D match to TRBD1 (5 bases). Germline assignment: CDR1 MDHEN and CDR2 SYDVKM. Deletions cut 4 bases from V and 7 bases from J, with 19 bases between. This CDR3 spans 16 amino acids. The CDR3 loop reads CASSSPGRQGGEKLFF. The CDR3 DNA follows: TGTGCCAGCAGTTCCCCTGGACGGCAGGGCGGTGAAAAACTGTTTTTT.

This rearrangement joins TRBV7-2 to TRBJ1-5, with D uncertain. This CDR3 has 12 amino acids. The V end was cut by 5 bases, the J end by 3 bases, with 5 bases between. In germline, CDR1 is SGHTA, CDR2 FQGNSA. The CDR3 loop reads CASSVNNQPQHF. For the CDR3, the DNA is TGTGCCAGCAGCGTTAACAATCAGCCCCAGCATTTT.

This sequence joins TRBV5-1 and TRBJ2-1, with D unclear. The CDR3 is 14 residues long. Germline loops: CDR1 SGHRS, CDR2 YFSETQ. V was pared by 1 base and J by 4 bases, with 9 bases between. The CDR3 here is CASSLRSRYNEQFF. CDR3 in DNA: TGCGCCAGCAGCTTGCGGTCACGTTACAATGAGCAGTTCTTC.

The genes are TRBV9 and TRBJ1-1, with 9 bases that match TRBD1. The germline V gene has CDR1 SGDLS and CDR2 YYNGEE. V was clipped by 0 bases and J by 7 bases; unmatched bases: 7. The CDR3 is 15 residues long. DNA for the CDR3: TGTGCCAGCAGCGTAGGGGACAGGGTGAAAAATGAAGCTTTCTTT. This gives the protein CASSVGDRVKNEAFF.

This clone was seen once. The chain links TRBV6-1 to TRBJ2-7; D may be TRBD2 (5 bases). Germline V gene lookup returns CDR1 MNHNS and CDR2 SASEGT. There are 14 residues in the CDR3. With 2 bases removed from V and 0 bases from J, the gap between germline ends came to 8 bases. CDR3 sequence: CASSERGISYEQYF. The CDR3 nucleotides are TGTGCCAGCAGTGAACGAGGGATCTCCTACGAGCAGTACTTC.

The chain carries TRBV28 and TRBJ1-5; D ambiguous. The CDR3 sequence is 12 residues long. The V and J ends lost 4 bases and 7 bases respectively, with 8 bases between them. The germline V gene encodes CDR1 MDHEN and CDR2 SYDVKM. CDR3 loop: CASSSLLQPQHF. CDR3 nucleotides: TGTGCCAGCAGTTCCCTTCTGCAGCCCCAGCATTTT.

The rearrangement joins TRBV19 to TRBJ1-1, with D perhaps TRBD1 (6 bases). CDR1 is LNHDA, CDR2 SQIVND, per germline (reference sequence). The CDR3 is 15 residues long. V dropped 3 bases and J dropped 1 base, with 12 bases sitting between them. The CDR3 loop reads CASSITGTPNTEAFF. CDR3 nucleotide sequence: TGTGCCAGTAGTATTACCGGGACACCGAACACTGAAGCTTTCTTT.

In its sample, this clone was seen a few times. The rearrangement joins TRBV30 to TRBJ1-2, with TRBD1 matching over 7 bases. The CDR3 length is 16 residues. Germline V gives CDR1 GTSNPN, CDR2 SVGIG (reference sequence). The J segment lost 2 bases and the V segment lost 0 bases, leaving 9 bases of the junction unmatched. This CDR3 is CAWSVSWAGGNYGYTF. In DNA form, the CDR3 reads TGTGCCTGGAGTGTCTCTTGGGCAGGGGGGAACTATGGCTACACCTTC.

On this clone: Germline is not matched at one junction end, which may reflect a read error. This CDR3 reads CASSYSGRGEMLLRF. The CDR3 region has the DNA TGTGCCAGCAGTTACTCCGGCAGGGGCGAGATGCTGTTGCGCTTC. The genes are TRBV6-5 and TRBJ2-7, with D possibly matching TRBD1 (6 bases). The CDR3 has 15 amino acids. Germline V gene sequence: CDR1 MNHEY, CDR2 SVGAGI.

This chain joins TRBV28 and TRBJ2-2; D perhaps matches TRBD2 (5 bases). This CDR3 region has 15 residues. V lost 3 bases, J lost 4 bases, and 12 bases lay in between. Per the germline V gene, CDR1 is MDHEN and CDR2 is SYDVKM. The CDR3 nucleotides are TGTGCCAGCAGTTTCCCCAGGACTGGCACCGGGGAGCTGTTTTTT. It specifies CASSFPRTGTGELFF.

The chain uses TRBV6-2 or TRBV6-3 and TRBJ1-5, with a tentative D call TRBD1 (6 bases). Germline lookup yields CDR1 MNHEY and CDR2 SVGEGT. The CDR3 extends over 14 amino acids. V lost 1 base to trimming and J lost 7 bases, with 11 bases between them. The CDR3 loop reads CASSYWGGTQPQHF. In DNA form, the CDR3 reads TGTGCCAGCAGTTACTGGGGGGGCACACAGCCCCAGCATTTT.